The rows below give T cell receptor beta chains drawn from one sample of a study of blood T cells in healthy people across ages. TCRdb used MiXCR to reprocess the 5' RACE reads, holding one entry per CDR3 protein. The table shows about 720,000 distinct CDR3 sequences, with 20% to 25% occurring only once. Sequencing input: blood. The receptors derive from a man between 70 and 80 years old in good health. Each CDR3 is given with its conserved first and last residue. Each record gives: D gene, clone size, J gene, V gene, CDR3 length, CDR3 DNA, CDR3 protein. The D gene is left open where the match is weak. Expanded clones are given a class, and other clones once, few, many or no size at all.

D: .; size: once; J: TRBJ1-1; V: TRBV4-2; length: 14; DNA: TGTGCCAGCAGCCAAGATTCGGGGGCCACTGAAGCTTTCTTT; CDR3: CASSQDSGATEAFF
D: .; size: .; J: TRBJ1-4; V: TRBV6-5; length: 14; DNA: TGTGCCAGCAGCCCCTCCGTGACTAATGAAAAACTGTTTTTT; CDR3: CASSPSVTNEKLFF
D: .; size: .; J: TRBJ2-2; V: TRBV3-1; length: 12; DNA: TGTGCCAGCAAGACGGTGGCCGGGGAGCTGTTTTTT; CDR3: CASKTVAGELFF
D: .; size: .; J: TRBJ1-2; V: TRBV4-3; length: 16; DNA: TGCGCCAGCAGCCAAGATTGGGCAGGGATACCAGGTGGCTACACCTTC; CDR3: CASSQDWAGIPGGYTF
D: .; size: .; J: TRBJ2-5; V: TRBV12-3/TRBV12-4; length: 17; DNA: TGTGCCAGCAGTCCCTCAAGAGGCTCAGGTGGGACGGAGACCCAGTACTTC; CDR3: CASSPSRGSGGTETQYF
D: .; size: .; J: TRBJ1-2; V: TRBV12-3/TRBV12-4; length: 12; DNA: TGTGCCAGCAGTTTAGACGGCGGCGGCTACACCTTC; CDR3: CASSLDGGGYTF
D: .; size: few; J: TRBJ2-7; V: TRBV29-1; length: 14; DNA: TGCAGCGTTCGGGTCGGGATCAGCTCCTACGAGCAGTACTTC; CDR3: CSVRVGISSYEQYF
D: .; size: .; J: TRBJ2-5; V: TRBV27; length: 14; DNA: TGTGCCAGCAGTCCCGGACGGGGGAGAGAGACCCAGTACTTC; CDR3: CASSPGRGRETQYF
D: .; size: .; J: TRBJ1-5; V: TRBV6-2/TRBV6-3; length: 14; DNA: TGTGCCAGCAGTCTTAACGGTAACTCCTCGCCCCAGCATTTT; CDR3: CASSLNGNSSPQHF
D: .; size: .; J: TRBJ1-2; V: TRBV20-1; length: 13; DNA: TGCAGTGCTGCATTGGACCTAGATGATGGCTACACCTTC; CDR3: CSAALDLDDGYTF
D: .; size: .; J: TRBJ2-5; V: TRBV3-1; length: 14; DNA: TGTGCCAGCAGCCAAACGGGGAACGTAGAGACCCAGTACTTC; CDR3: CASSQTGNVETQYF
D: .; size: .; J: TRBJ2-1; V: TRBV12-3/TRBV12-4; length: 15; DNA: TGTGCCAGCAGTTTCCCCGACCTCTCCTACAATGAGCAGTTCTTC; CDR3: CASSFPDLSYNEQFF
D: .; size: .; J: TRBJ2-5; V: TRBV24-1; length: 16; DNA: TGTGCCACCAGTGAACCCGGTCCTCGGTCGAGGGAGACCCAGTACTTC; CDR3: CATSEPGPRSRETQYF
D: .; size: many; J: TRBJ2-7; V: TRBV11-2; length: 12; DNA: TGTGCCAGCAGCCCTCGACCCTACGAGCAGTACTTC; CDR3: CASSPRPYEQYF
D: .; size: .; J: TRBJ2-5; V: TRBV7-9; length: 14; DNA: TGTGCCAGCAGCTTGGAGGGGGGATTACGGACCCAGTACTTC; CDR3: CASSLEGGLRTQYF
D: TRBD2; size: .; J: TRBJ2-1; V: TRBV5-1; length: 16; DNA: TGCGCCACCGGAGAAGGTAGCGGGGCGTCCTACAATGAGCAGTTCTTC; CDR3: CATGEGSGASYNEQFF
D: .; size: few; J: TRBJ1-5; V: TRBV4-1; length: 16; DNA: TGCGCCAGCAGCCAAGACGCAGGAACGAGACGACAGCCCCAGCATTTT; CDR3: CASSQDAGTRRQPQHF
D: .; size: many; J: TRBJ2-1; V: TRBV10-3; length: 14; DNA: TGTGCCATCAGTGTAGACGGGAACTACAATGAGCAGTTCTTC; CDR3: CAISVDGNYNEQFF
D: .; size: few; J: TRBJ1-6; V: TRBV6-5; length: 13; DNA: TGTGCCAGCCTGGCCGGGGTGAATTCACCCCTCCACTTT; CDR3: CASLAGVNSPLHF
D: TRBD2; size: .; J: TRBJ2-1; V: TRBV12-3/TRBV12-4; length: 16; DNA: TGTGCCAGCAGCCGCCAGGGACTAGCGGGGGTCAGAGAGCAGTTCTTC; CDR3: CASSRQGLAGVREQFF
D: .; size: .; J: TRBJ1-1; V: TRBV7-3; length: 13; DNA: TGTGCCAGCAGCTTACAGGTGTCCACTGAAGCTTTCTTT; CDR3: CASSLQVSTEAFF
D: TRBD2; size: .; J: TRBJ2-5; V: TRBV20-1; length: 13; DNA: TGCAGTGCCCCCGGGGGGGGTGCTGAGACCCAGTACTTC; CDR3: CSAPGGGAETQYF
D: TRBD2; size: few; J: TRBJ2-7; V: TRBV7-2; length: 14; DNA: TGTGCCAGCAGCTCCCTGGACTATACGGGGGGGCAGTACTTC; CDR3: CASSSLDYTGGQYF
D: TRBD1; size: .; J: TRBJ2-5; V: TRBV5-1; length: 15; DNA: TGCGCCAGCAGCTGGGGACAGGGTGAGACAGAGACCCAGTACTTC; CDR3: CASSWGQGETETQYF
D: .; size: .; J: TRBJ2-2; V: TRBV12-3/TRBV12-4; length: 16; DNA: TGTGCCAGCAGTTTAAGTTTGTTCGCGAACACCGGGGAGCTGTTTTTT; CDR3: CASSLSLFANTGELFF
D: .; size: .; J: TRBJ2-3; V: TRBV6-5; length: 13; DNA: TGTGCCAGCAGCCTAGGACGAAAAGATACGCAGTATTTT; CDR3: CASSLGRKDTQYF
D: .; size: .; J: TRBJ1-1; V: TRBV9; length: 16; DNA: TGTGCCAGCAGCGGAGGCGGTTGGGGACTGAACACTGAAGCTTTCTTT; CDR3: CASSGGGWGLNTEAFF
D: .; size: .; J: TRBJ2-5; V: TRBV6-1; length: 14; DNA: TGTGCCAGCAGTGAGACAGACGCCGGTGAGACCCAGTACTTC; CDR3: CASSETDAGETQYF
D: TRBD1; size: .; J: TRBJ1-3; V: TRBV12-3/TRBV12-4; length: 15; DNA: TGTGCCAGCAGCCTTACAGGGGGAGTTGGAAACACCATATATTTT; CDR3: CASSLTGGVGNTIYF
D: .; size: few; J: TRBJ1-4; V: TRBV5-6; length: 15; DNA: TGTGCCAGCAGCTTGTACGTAGCAACTAATGAAAAACTGTTTTTT; CDR3: CASSLYVATNEKLFF
D: .; size: .; J: TRBJ1-2; V: TRBV6-6; length: 15; DNA: TGTGCCAGCAGCAAGAGGAGAGATAGCAGGGATGGCTACACCTTC; CDR3: CASSKRRDSRDGYTF
D: .; size: .; J: TRBJ2-7; V: TRBV7-9; length: 13; DNA: TGTGCCAGCAGCTCAGATCGGATTTACGAGCAGTACTTC; CDR3: CASSSDRIYEQYF
D: .; size: .; J: TRBJ2-3; V: TRBV18; length: 12; DNA: TGTGCCAGCTCAGTGGCCTCCGATACGCAGTATTTT; CDR3: CASSVASDTQYF
D: TRBD1; size: few; J: TRBJ2-7; V: TRBV20-1; length: 15; DNA: TGCAGTGCTATCCTTTGGGACAGGGGATCCTACGAGCAGTACTTC; CDR3: CSAILWDRGSYEQYF
D: TRBD1; size: .; J: TRBJ1-2; V: TRBV29-1; length: 13; DNA: TGCAGCGTCGCTTTGACAGGGGCCCATGGCTACACCTTC; CDR3: CSVALTGAHGYTF
D: TRBD1; size: once; J: TRBJ1-5; V: TRBV12-3/TRBV12-4; length: 16; DNA: TGTGCCAGCCGTCCCGGGACAGGGCAGGGCAATCAGCCCCAGCATTTT; CDR3: CASRPGTGQGNQPQHF
D: .; size: many; J: TRBJ2-7; V: TRBV10-3; length: 12; DNA: TGTGCCATCAGTGAGGTCTCCTACGAGCAGTACTTC; CDR3: CAISEVSYEQYF
D: .; size: few; J: TRBJ2-7; V: TRBV27; length: 14; DNA: TGTGCCAGCAGTCCGACTTCGAACAACTACGAGCAGTACTTC; CDR3: CASSPTSNNYEQYF
D: .; size: .; J: TRBJ2-3; V: TRBV6-1; length: 13; DNA: TGTGCCAGCAGATCCTCCCCCACAGATACGCAGTATTTT; CDR3: CASRSSPTDTQYF
D: TRBD2; size: few; J: TRBJ2-5; V: TRBV5-1; length: 16; DNA: TGCGCCAGCAGCGCCCAGCCCGGACTAGCGATGGAGACCCAGTACTTC; CDR3: CASSAQPGLAMETQYF
D: .; size: many; J: TRBJ2-7; V: TRBV3-1; length: 14; DNA: TGTGCCAGCAGCCTCTCGACAGCTAGCTACGAGCAGTACTTC; CDR3: CASSLSTASYEQYF
D: .; size: .; J: TRBJ2-5; V: TRBV6-5; length: 14; DNA: TGTGCCAGCAGACAGGACGGCTTTCAAGAGACCCAGTACTTC; CDR3: CASRQDGFQETQYF
D: .; size: few; J: TRBJ2-1; V: TRBV5-1; length: 17; DNA: TGCGCCGGCAGCTTGGACGCCTGGGGAGCGAGGGGCAATGAGCAGTTCTTC; CDR3: CAGSLDAWGARGNEQFF
D: .; size: few; J: TRBJ2-3; V: TRBV4-1; length: 15; DNA: TGCGCCAGCAGCCAAGAACTAGGTATGACAGATACGCAGTATTTT; CDR3: CASSQELGMTDTQYF
D: .; size: .; J: TRBJ1-5; V: TRBV7-6; length: 13; DNA: TGTGCCAGCGCCACTGACCGAGTAGCGCCCCAGCATTTT; CDR3: CASATDRVAPQHF
D: .; size: .; J: TRBJ2-4; V: TRBV12-3/TRBV12-4; length: 15; DNA: TGTGCCAGCAGTTTAGGGACCCCAGCCAAAAACATTCAGTACTTC; CDR3: CASSLGTPAKNIQYF
D: TRBD1; size: .; J: TRBJ1-4; V: TRBV20-1; length: 13; DNA: TGCAGTGCTAAGACAGGGGGGAGTGAAAAACTGTTTTTT; CDR3: CSAKTGGSEKLFF